These 5 T cell receptor beta chains came from one sample sequenced in a study of Ad26.COV2.S vaccination and SARS-CoV-2 variants. Sequencing was performed with immunoSEQ multiplex PCR; in TCRdb, only in-frame clones are kept and a portion is missing. The sample yields more than 150,000 clones, roughly 89% seen once. The sample was peripheral blood, taken after recovery from COVID-19. The receptor set was obtained from a human donor who had recovered from COVID-19.

This clone appeared a single time. The CDR3 does not end in the conserved phenylalanine or tryptophan, so this is likely a read error. The V gene is TRBV7-9, the J gene TRBJ1-6, with TRBD1 matching 10 bases. This CDR3 contains 14 residues. J lost 9 bases, V lost 5 bases, and 4 bases had no gene match. From germline, CDR1 is SEHNR and CDR2 FQNEAQ (reference sequence). CDR3: CASSIRDRGSPLHL. DNA for the CDR3: TGTGCCAGCAGCATCCGGGACAGGGGTTCACCCCTCCACCTT.

This clone has just one count. The gene calls are TRBV7-3 and TRBJ2-3, with TRBD2 identical over 8 bases. From germline, CDR1 is SGHTA and CDR2 FQGTGA. V was clipped by 0 bases and J by 7 bases; unmatched bases: 9. This CDR3 contains 16 residues. Here the CDR3 DNA reads TGTGCCAGCAGCTTAACAGGCGGGAGGTCAGGAAATACGCAGTATTTT. As protein: CASSLTGGRSGNTQYF.

The chain carries TRBV5-6 and TRBJ2-3, with D possibly matching TRBD1 (5 bases). Germline CDR1 and CDR2: SGHDT and YYEEEE. The CDR3 extends over 15 amino acids. Trimming cost V 0 bases and J 2 bases, with 10 bases left between them. CDR3: CASSLVGEITDTQYF. Here the CDR3 DNA reads TGTGCCAGCAGCTTGGTAGGGGAAATCACAGATACGCAGTATTTT.

The CDR3 loop reads CASSYTGRSNEKLFF. CDR3 bases: TGTGCCAGCAGTTACACCGGGAGGTCGAATGAAAAACTGTTTTTT. J is TRBJ1-4 and V is TRBV6-6, with unresolved D. V was shortened by 2 bases and J by 5 bases, with 12 bases between the two germline ends. In germline, CDR1 is MNHNY, CDR2 SVGAGI (reference sequence). The CDR3 is 15 residues long.

This clone was observed once. The J gene is TRBJ2-7, the V gene TRBV19; D assignment may be TRBD1 or TRBD2 (5 bases each). The CDR3 is 11 amino acids. In germline, CDR1 is LNHDA, CDR2 SQIVND (reference sequence). V lost 8 bases and J 6 bases, leaving 11 bases between the germline ends. In DNA form, the CDR3 reads TGTGCCAGTTCGGGGCTCCGCGAGCAGTACTTC. Its translation is CASSGLREQYF.